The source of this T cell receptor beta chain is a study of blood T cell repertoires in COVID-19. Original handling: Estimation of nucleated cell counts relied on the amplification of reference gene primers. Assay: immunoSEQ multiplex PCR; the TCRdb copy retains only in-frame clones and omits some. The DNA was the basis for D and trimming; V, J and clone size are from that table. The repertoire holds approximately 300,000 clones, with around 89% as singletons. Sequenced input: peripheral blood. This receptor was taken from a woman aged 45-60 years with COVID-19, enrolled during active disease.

In DNA form, the CDR3 reads TGTGCCAGCAGCCCGTCTGGAGGGTATAGAACTGAAGCTTTCTTT. It codes for CASSPSGGYRTEAFF. The chain carries TRBV4-2 and TRBJ1-1; no firm D call. Between the trimmed V and J ends, which lost 4 bases and 5 bases, there was a span of 17 bases. The germline V gene encodes CDR1 LGHNA and CDR2 YNFKEQ. CDR3 length: 15 amino acids.